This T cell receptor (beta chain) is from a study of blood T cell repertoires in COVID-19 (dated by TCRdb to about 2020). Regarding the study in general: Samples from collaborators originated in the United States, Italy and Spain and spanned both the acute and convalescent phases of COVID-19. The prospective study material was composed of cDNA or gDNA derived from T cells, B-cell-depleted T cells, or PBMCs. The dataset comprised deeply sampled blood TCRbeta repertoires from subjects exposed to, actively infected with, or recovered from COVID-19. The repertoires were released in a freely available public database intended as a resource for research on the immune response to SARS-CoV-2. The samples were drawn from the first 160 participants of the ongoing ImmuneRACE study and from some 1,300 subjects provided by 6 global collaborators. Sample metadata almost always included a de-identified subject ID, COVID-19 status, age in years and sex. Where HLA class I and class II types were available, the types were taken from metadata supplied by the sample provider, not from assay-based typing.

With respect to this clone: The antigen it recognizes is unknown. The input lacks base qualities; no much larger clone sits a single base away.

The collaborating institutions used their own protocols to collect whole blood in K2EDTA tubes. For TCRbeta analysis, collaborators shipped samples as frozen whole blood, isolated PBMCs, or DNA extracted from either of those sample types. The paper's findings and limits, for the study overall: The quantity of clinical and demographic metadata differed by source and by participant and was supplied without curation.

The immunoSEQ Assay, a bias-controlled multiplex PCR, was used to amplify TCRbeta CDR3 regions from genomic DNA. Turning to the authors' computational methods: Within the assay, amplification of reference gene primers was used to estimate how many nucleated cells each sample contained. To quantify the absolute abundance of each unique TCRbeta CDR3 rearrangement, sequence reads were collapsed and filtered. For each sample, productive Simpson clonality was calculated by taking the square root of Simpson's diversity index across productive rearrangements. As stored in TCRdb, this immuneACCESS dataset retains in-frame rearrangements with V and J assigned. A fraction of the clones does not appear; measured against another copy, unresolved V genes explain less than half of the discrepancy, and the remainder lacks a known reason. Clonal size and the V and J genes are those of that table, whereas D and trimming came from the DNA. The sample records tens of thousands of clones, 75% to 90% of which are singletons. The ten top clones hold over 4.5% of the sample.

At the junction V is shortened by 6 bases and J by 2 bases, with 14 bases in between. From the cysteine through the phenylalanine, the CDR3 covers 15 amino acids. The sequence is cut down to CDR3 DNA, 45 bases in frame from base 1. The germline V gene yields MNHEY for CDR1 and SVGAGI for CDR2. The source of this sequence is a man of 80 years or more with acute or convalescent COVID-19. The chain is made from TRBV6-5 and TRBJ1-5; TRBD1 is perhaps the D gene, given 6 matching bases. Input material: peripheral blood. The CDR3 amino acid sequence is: CASRPGEGGNQPQHF. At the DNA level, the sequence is TGTGCCAGCAGGCCCGGGGAGGGGGGCAATCAGCCCCAGCATTTT.